The 20 T cell receptor beta chains reported below all come from one sample, sequenced in a study of T cells in Graves' hyperthyroidism and ophthalmopathy. Amplified regions were TCR beta CDR3 sequences from RNA transcripts. A set of HTBI primers served as the primers for a first-round RT-PCR of the TCR CDR3. Using its own MiXCR run on the multiplex PCR reads, TCRdb lists one record per CDR3 protein. The sample has about 720,000 distinct CDR3 sequences, around 15% seen once; the top ten hold under 9.5%. The material sequenced was blood. The receptors come from a man younger than 30 with Graves' hyperthyroidism.

V and J are TRBV4-2 and TRBJ2-2, with D perhaps TRBD2 (6 bases). Trimming took off 0 bases at V and 6 bases at J, with 23 bases between the two ends. Germline V gene lookup returns CDR1 LGHNA and CDR2 YNFKEQ. The CDR3 loop spans 19 amino acids. The CDR3 loop is CASSQDRPSGTPVSGELFF. The CDR3 DNA sequence: TGTGCCAGCAGCCAAGATCGTCCTTCCGGGACTCCCGTCTCCGGGGAGCTGTTTTTT.

This clonotype was picked up many times. This chain connects TRBV30 to TRBJ2-7; no definite D call. Germline lookup yields CDR1 GTSNPN and CDR2 SVGIG (reference sequence). V was trimmed by 4 bases and J by 2 bases, leaving 6 bases between them. This CDR3 has 11 amino acids. The CDR3 spells CAWTDTYEQYF. The CDR3 DNA sequence: TGTGCCTGGACTGACACCTACGAGCAGTACTTC.

The chain has TRBV29-1 and TRBJ1-2, with D possibly matching TRBD1 (5 bases). The CDR3 totals 12 residues. The germline V gene has CDR1 SQVTM and CDR2 ANQGSEA. V gave up 4 bases and J gave up 6 bases, with 12 bases separating them. The CDR3 coding sequence is TGCAGCGTTGCCTTGGGGGAAGATGGCTACACCTTC. Translating gives CSVALGEDGYTF.

This clonotype appeared a few times. The chain combines TRBV7-9 with TRBJ2-5; TRBD2 agrees at 9 bases. The V gene's germline CDR1 is SEHNR and CDR2 FQNEAQ (reference sequence). V lost 4 bases and J lost 4; bases outside the gene matches: 10. This CDR3 contains 16 residues. The CDR3 sequence: CASSSSLAGEIETQYF. CDR3 nucleotide sequence: TGTGCCAGCAGCTCCTCGTTAGCGGGAGAAATAGAGACCCAGTACTTC.

This clonotype was counted only a few times. This chain connects TRBV29-1 to TRBJ2-1; TRBD2 aligns across 7 bases. V gave up 5 bases and J gave up 5 bases; unmatched junction bases: 9. The CDR3 is 14 amino acids. CDR1 and CDR2 from the germline V gene are SQVTM and ANQGSEA. The CDR3 DNA is TGCAGCGTTTCGCGGGCGGGAGTTCACAATGAGCAGTTCTTC. This gives the protein CSVSRAGVHNEQFF.

This clonotype was seen ten or more times. V gene TRBV28 combines with J gene TRBJ1-5; TRBD1 aligns across 9 bases. In germline, CDR1 is MDHEN, CDR2 SYDVKM. After removal of 7 bases from V and 4 bases from J, the junction contained 8 bases not matched to a gene. The CDR3 spans 15 residues. CDR3 DNA sequence: TGTGCCAGCACTGACAGGGGGTGGGCTAATCAGCCCCAGCATTTT. As protein: CASTDRGWANQPQHF.

The rearrangement uses TRBV5-5 and TRBJ1-1; D is undetermined. CDR1 is SGHKS, CDR2 YYEKEE, per germline (reference sequence). Trimming cost V 7 bases and J 1 base, with 20 bases left between them. This CDR3 has 16 residues. CDR3 region: CASATIRSRGNTEAFF. As DNA, the CDR3 is TGTGCCAGCGCCACAATCAGATCGCGGGGGAACACTGAAGCTTTCTTT. The complete variable domain, with remaining parts taken from reference TRBV5-5 and TRBJ1-1, reads DAGVTQSPTHLIKTRGQQVTLRCSPISGHKSVSWYQQVLGQGPQFIFQYYEKEERGRGNFPDRFSARQFPNYSSELNVNALLLGDSALYLCASATIRSRGNTEAFFGQGTRLTVV.

This clonotype occurred many times. The rearrangement uses TRBV28 and TRBJ2-7; 9 nucleotides match TRBD1. Per the germline V gene, CDR1 is MDHEN and CDR2 is SYDVKM. CDR3 length: 15 residues. V trimming: 6 bases; J trimming: 5 bases; junction bases outside the gene matches: 11. As DNA, the CDR3 is TGTGCCAGCAGCCAGCCCGGACAGGGGTACCACGAGCAGTACTTC. Translation: CASSQPGQGYHEQYF.

As concerns this clonotype: This may come from a read error, since a much larger clone is one base off. The chain has TRBV11-1 and TRBJ2-5, with D unclear. This CDR3 spans 14 amino acids. Germline V gene sequence: CDR1 SGHAT, CDR2 FQDESV (reference sequence). The CDR3 sequence is CASRQQAYQEAQYF. CDR3 nucleotide sequence: TGTGCCAGCAGACAACAAGCGTACCAAGAGGCCCAGTACTTC.

This clonotype was found many times. The CDR3 protein is CASRFGARGGETQYF. CDR3 in DNA: TGTGCCAGCAGATTCGGGGCCAGGGGCGGAGAGACCCAGTACTTC. V usage is TRBV3-1 and J usage is TRBJ2-5, with D maybe TRBD1 (6 bases). The CDR3 loop spans 15 amino acids. Trimming left V 6 bases short and J 4 bases short, with 18 bases between. Germline V lookup: CDR1 LGHDT, CDR2 YNNKEL (reference sequence).

This clonotype was picked up a small number of times. A much larger clone is a single base away; this may be a read error. The gene calls are TRBV11-2 and TRBJ2-7; D unclear. V shed 3 bases and J shed 7 bases, with 25 bases lying between them. The CDR3 spans 17 residues. The germline gives CDR1 SGHAT, CDR2 FQNNGV. Here the CDR3 reads CASSFWVGDSTSNEQYF. CDR3 nucleotide sequence: TGTGCCAGCAGCTTTTGGGTGGGTGATTCGACCTCCAATGAGCAGTACTTC. The variable domain in full, completed from reference TRBV11-2 and TRBJ2-7, reads EAGVAQSPRYKIIEKRQSVAFWCNPISGHATLYWYQQILGQGPKLLIQFQNNGVVDDSQLPKDRFSAERLKGVDSTLKIQPAKLEDSAVYLCASSFWVGDSTSNEQYFGPGTRLTVT.

The chain couples TRBV2 to TRBJ1-3; D gene uncertain. Trimming cost V 6 bases and J 7 bases, with 7 bases left between them. The germline V gene encodes CDR1 SNHLY and CDR2 FYNNEI. The CDR3 is 11 residues long. CDR3 nucleotides: TGTGCCAGCAGCGTGTCGAACACCATATATTTT. It codes for CASSVSNTIYF.

There are a few counts of this clonotype. CDR3 sequence: CASSTRLAGGSYEQYF. In DNA form, the CDR3 reads TGTGCCAGTAGTACACGTCTAGCGGGAGGGTCCTACGAGCAGTACTTC. The genes are TRBV19 and TRBJ2-7; 12 nucleotides agree with TRBD2. J gave up 1 base and V 4 bases, and 5 bases lay outside the gene matches. Per germline, CDR1 LNHDA and CDR2 SQIVND (reference sequence). The length of the CDR3 is 16 residues.

This clonotype has more than one count but fewer than ten. The J gene is TRBJ2-1, the V gene TRBV5-1, with D hard to call. The V end was cut by 0 bases, the J end by 7 bases, with 14 bases between. Per germline, CDR1 SGHRS and CDR2 YFSETQ. CDR3 length: 15 residues. CDR3 residues: CASSLAAGNLNEQFF. CDR3 nucleotides: TGCGCCAGCAGCTTGGCGGCCGGTAACTTAAATGAGCAGTTCTTC.

This clonotype was seen at least ten times. This sequence joins TRBV18 and TRBJ2-4; D unclear. Trimming took off 3 bases at V and 9 bases at J, with 12 bases between the two ends. This CDR3 is built from 13 residues. Germline V gene sequence: CDR1 KGHSH, CDR2 LQKENI. This CDR3 is CASSPAGLRIQYF. CDR3 in DNA: TGTGCCAGCTCACCGGCAGGTCTCCGCATTCAGTACTTC. Looking up the rest from reference TRBV18 and TRBJ2-4 gives the full variable domain: NAGVMQNPRHLVRRRGQEARLRCSPMKGHSHVYWYRQLPEEGLKFMVYLQKENIIDESGMPKERFSAEFPKEGPSILRIQQVVRGDSAAYFCASSPAGLRIQYFGAGTRLSVL.

This rearrangement joins TRBV3-1 to TRBJ2-2, with 9 bases fitting TRBD1. CDR1 is LGHDT, CDR2 YNNKEL, per germline (reference sequence). This CDR3 region has 17 residues. With 5 bases clipped from V and 5 bases from J, the junction kept 12 bases outside the gene matches. The CDR3 sequence is CASSTYTGGRFTGELFF. The CDR3 DNA reads as TGTGCCAGCAGCACTTACACAGGGGGCAGGTTTACCGGGGAGCTGTTTTTT. The variable domain in full, with the rest retrieved from reference TRBV3-1 and TRBJ2-2, is DTAVSQTPKYLVTQMGNDKSIKCEQNLGHDTMYWYKQDSKKFLKIMFSYNNKELIINETVPNRFSPKSPDKAHLNLHINSLELGDSAVYFCASSTYTGGRFTGELFFGEGSRLTVL.

This clonotype appeared many times. The chain combines TRBV11-2 with TRBJ2-5; TRBD1 agrees at 9 bases. Germline V gives CDR1 SGHAT, CDR2 FQNNGV. V lost 4 bases to trimming and J lost 5 bases; unmatched junction nucleotides: 5. CDR3 length: 14 residues. The CDR3: CASSWGQGGETQYF. The CDR3 DNA follows: TGTGCCAGCAGCTGGGGACAGGGTGGCGAGACCCAGTACTTC.

This clonotype was detected many times. The chain employs TRBV2 and TRBJ2-3; a possible D gene is TRBD1 (5 bases). The V end lost 5 bases, the J end lost 0 bases, and 12 bases lay between the germline ends. The germline V gene encodes CDR1 SNHLY and CDR2 FYNNEI. The CDR3 runs to 15 residues. Written as DNA, the CDR3 is TGTGCCAGCAGTCCTACAGGATATAGCACAGATACGCAGTATTTT. Translating it yields CASSPTGYSTDTQYF. The complete variable domain, with remaining parts taken from reference TRBV2 and TRBJ2-3, reads EPEVTQTPSHQVTQMGQEVILRCVPISNHLYFYWYRQILGQKVEFLVSFYNNEISEKSEIFDDQFSVERPDGSNFTLKIRSTKLEDSAMYFCASSPTGYSTDTQYFGPGTRLTVL.

The gene calls are TRBV18 and TRBJ2-7; D assignment may be TRBD1 or TRBD2 (5 bases each). Germline CDR1 is KGHSH and CDR2 is LQKENI. This CDR3 is 14 amino acids long. V gave up 3 bases and J gave up 6 bases, with 15 bases separating them. Written as DNA, the CDR3 is TGTGCCAGCTCACCGAGAGGGCGAGGGACCGAGCAGTACTTC. Its protein product is CASSPRGRGTEQYF. Together with reference TRBV18 and TRBJ2-7, the CDR3 gives the full variable domain: NAGVMQNPRHLVRRRGQEARLRCSPMKGHSHVYWYRQLPEEGLKFMVYLQKENIIDESGMPKERFSAEFPKEGPSILRIQQVVRGDSAAYFCASSPRGRGTEQYFGPGTRLTVT.

This clonotype was seen many times. The chain uses TRBV6-1 and TRBJ1-6, with D unresolved. Trimming pared 10 bases from V and 4 bases from J, leaving 8 bases between. Germline loops: CDR1 MNHNS, CDR2 SASEGT. The CDR3 runs 12 residues. This CDR3 is CAIETYNSPLHF. The CDR3 DNA reads as TGTGCCATCGAGACATATAATTCACCCCTCCACTTT.